This entry lists 20 T cell receptor beta chains sequenced from one sample in a study of cytomegalovirus exposure and HLA in healthy donors. In the PCR, 60 Vbeta and 13 Jbeta primers were used. Clones were sequenced by immunoSEQ multiplex PCR, and TCRdb holds only the in-frame ones, with some missing. The data hold 150,000 to 200,000 clones, with 65% to 75% observed a single time. The sample comprised PBMCs. These receptors were obtained from a girl aged 10 to 17 in good health and CMV-seronegative.

The gene calls are TRBV5-1 and TRBJ2-1; the match to TRBD1 covers 9 bases. The V and J ends lost 4 bases and 7 bases, in that order; junction bases with no gene match: 9. The CDR3 spans 15 residues. CDR1 is SGHRS, CDR2 YFSETQ, per germline. The CDR3 nucleotides are TGCGCCAGCAGCAAGAACTTCGGGACAGGGAATGAGCAGTTCTTC. Encoded protein: CASSKNFGTGNEQFF.

The V call is TRBV7-9, the J call TRBJ2-2, with D possibly TRBD1 on 5 matching bases. The CDR3 totals 16 residues. Between the trimmed V and J ends, which lost 1 base and 7 bases, there was a span of 16 bases. Germline lookup yields CDR1 SEHNR and CDR2 FQNEAQ (reference sequence). Here the CDR3 reads CASSLVWGERSGELFF. CDR3 coding DNA: TGTGCCAGCAGCTTAGTTTGGGGCGAAAGGAGCGGGGAGCTGTTTTTT.

V and J are TRBV5-1 and TRBJ2-3; the match to TRBD2 covers 11 bases. After removal of 2 bases from V and 1 base from J, the junction contained 3 bases not matched to a gene. From germline, CDR1 is SGHRS and CDR2 YFSETQ. This CDR3 contains 16 residues. The DNA of the CDR3 is TGCGCCAGCAGCTTAACACTAGCGGGGGGCACAGATACGCAGTATTTT. It specifies CASSLTLAGGTDTQYF. The full variable domain, rest sourced from reference TRBV5-1 and TRBJ2-3, is KAGVTQTPRYLIKTRGQQVTLSCSPISGHRSVSWYQQTPGQGLQFLFEYFSETQRNKGNFPGRFSGRQFSNSRSEMNVSTLELGDSALYLCASSLTLAGGTDTQYFGPGTRLTVL.

The CDR3 region is CAHLKTGKTEAFF. The CDR3 nucleotides read TGTGCCCACCTTAAGACAGGGAAGACTGAAGCTTTCTTT. The V and J genes are TRBV21-1 and TRBJ1-1; no DNA check was done on the table's D call, TRBD1. TRBV21-1 counts as a pseudogene. The CDR3 runs to 13 residues.

The V and J genes are TRBV9 and TRBJ2-7; possible D gene TRBD2, 5 bases. The CDR3 contains 14 residues. CDR1 is SGDLS, CDR2 YYNGEE, per germline. V was shortened by 1 base and J by 6 bases, with 14 bases between the two germline ends. The CDR3 here is CASSVTRASGEQYF. The CDR3 coding sequence is TGTGCCAGCAGCGTAACTAGAGCCTCGGGCGAGCAGTACTTC.

The rearrangement joins TRBV6-5 to TRBJ2-1, with TRBD1 matching over 7 bases. The germline CDR1 and CDR2 sequences are MNHEY and SVGAGI. Losses at the gene ends were 0 bases for V and 2 bases for J; bases not matched to a gene: 1. The CDR3 is made up of 15 amino acids. The CDR3 nucleotides read TGTGCCAGCAGTTACTCCCAGGGGGCCTACAATGAGCAGTTCTTC. This gives the protein CASSYSQGAYNEQFF.

The V call is TRBV30, the J call TRBJ1-3; D not resolved. Germline CDR1 reads GTSNPN; CDR2 reads SVGIG (reference sequence). The CDR3 consists of 12 residues. Trimming took off 2 bases at V and 2 bases at J, with 4 bases between the two ends. This chain's CDR3 is CAWSFAGNTIYF. CDR3 nucleotides: TGTGCCTGGAGTTTCGCTGGAAACACCATATATTTT.

V gene TRBV30 combines with J gene TRBJ1-2; 8 bases fit TRBD1. Germline CDR1 GTSNPN, CDR2 SVGIG (reference sequence). CDR3 length: 16 amino acids. The V and J ends lost 8 bases and 4 bases, in that order; junction bases with no gene match: 18. The chain's CDR3 is CAGLTYWDRRIYGYTF. In nucleotides, the CDR3 is TGTGCCGGCCTCACCTACTGGGACAGGAGAATCTATGGCTACACCTTC.

This clone was seen a few times. The genes are TRBV18 and TRBJ2-1; 9 bases align to TRBD2. The CDR3 covers 15 residues. The germline CDR1 and CDR2 sequences are KGHSH and LQKENI. J gave up 1 base and V 5 bases, and 3 bases lay outside the gene matches. The CDR3 loop is CASSAGGLSYNEQFF. The CDR3 DNA sequence: TGTGCCAGCTCAGCGGGGGGGCTGTCCTACAATGAGCAGTTCTTC.

The chain combines TRBV4-1 with TRBJ2-6, with 7 bases aligning to TRBD1. V was clipped by 7 bases and J by 0 bases; unmatched bases: 12. This CDR3 region has 18 residues. Germline V CDR1 and CDR2: MGHRA, YSYEKL. The CDR3 is CASTFMGTASSGANVLTF. The CDR3 DNA sequence: TGCGCCAGCACCTTTATGGGGACAGCAAGCTCTGGGGCCAACGTCCTGACTTTC.

V usage is TRBV29-1 and J usage is TRBJ1-1; TRBD1 matches 7 bases. The length of the CDR3 is 13 residues. J gave up 0 bases and V 7 bases, and 5 bases lay outside the gene matches. Germline V gene sequence: CDR1 SQVTM, CDR2 ANQGSEA. CDR3 DNA: TGCAGCGGGGGGACAGACATGAACACTGAAGCTTTCTTT. This codes for CSGGTDMNTEAFF.

The rearrangement uses TRBV19 and TRBJ1-1, with D possibly matching TRBD1 (6 bases). The V gene lost 10 bases and the J gene lost 4 bases, with 25 bases spanning the gap. The germline CDR1 and CDR2 sequences are LNHDA and SQIVND (reference sequence). The CDR3 is 16 residues long. CDR3 nucleotides: TGTGCCACCCTAGACAGGCCTCTGAGGGGGAGCACTGAAGCTTTCTTT. Translating it yields CATLDRPLRGSTEAFF.

Only a few counts were recorded for this clone. The chain joins TRBV5-6 to TRBJ1-6; D unresolved. This CDR3 region has 13 residues. Trimming took off 4 bases at V and 9 bases at J, with 11 bases between the two ends. The germline V gene encodes CDR1 SGHDT and CDR2 YYEEEE. The CDR3 reads CASSGGGSSPLHF. The CDR3 bases are TGTGCCAGCAGCGGCGGCGGGTCTTCACCCCTCCACTTT.

V gene TRBV30 combines with J gene TRBJ1-2; D perhaps matches TRBD1 (5 bases). The CDR3 contains 12 residues. Trimming pared 1 base from V and 8 bases from J, leaving 11 bases between. The germline V gene has CDR1 GTSNPN and CDR2 SVGIG (reference sequence). The CDR3 protein is CAWSAQGTGYTF. CDR3 coding DNA: TGTGCCTGGAGTGCTCAGGGTACCGGCTACACCTTC. The complete variable domain, with remaining parts taken from reference TRBV30 and TRBJ1-2, reads SQTIHQWPATLVQPVGSPLSLECTVEGTSNPNLYWYRQAAGRGLQLLFYSVGIGQISSEVPQNLSASRPQDRQFILSSKKLLLSDSGFYLCAWSAQGTGYTFGSGTRLTVV.

The V and J genes are TRBV19 and TRBJ1-6; TRBD1 aligns across 9 bases. The CDR3 extends over 14 amino acids. Trimming removed 5 bases from V and 9 bases from J; junction bases left unmatched: 5. From germline, CDR1 is LNHDA and CDR2 SQIVND (reference sequence). The CDR3 region is CASSLGTGSSPLHF. CDR3 coding DNA: TGTGCCAGTAGTCTCGGGACAGGGTCTTCACCCCTCCACTTT. Using reference TRBV19 and TRBJ1-6 for the parts outside the CDR3, the full variable domain is DGGITQSPKYLFRKEGQNVTLSCEQNLNHDAMYWYRQDPGQGLRLIYYSQIVNDFQKGDIAEGYSVSREKKESFPLTVTSAQKNPTAFYLCASSLGTGSSPLHFGNGTRLTVT.

The chain couples TRBV27 to TRBJ2-7; 9 bases line up with TRBD2. From germline, CDR1 is MNHEY and CDR2 SMNVEV (reference sequence). The CDR3 sequence is 16 residues long. The V segment lost 0 bases and the J segment 3 bases; nucleotides outside the gene matches: 6. CDR3 nucleotide sequence: TGTGCCAGCAGTTTATCGTTGCGGGGGGGCGTCTACGAGCAGTACTTC. Translation: CASSLSLRGGVYEQYF.

V usage is TRBV5-1 and J usage is TRBJ2-3; D may be TRBD2 (5 bases). The CDR3 contains 14 residues. Trimming pared 7 bases from V and 0 bases from J, leaving 12 bases between. Germline CDR1 reads SGHRS; CDR2 reads YFSETQ. CDR3 residues: CASSLARSTDTQYF. The CDR3 DNA is TGCGCCAGCTCTTTAGCGCGGAGCACAGATACGCAGTATTTT.

The chain is built from TRBV19 and TRBJ1-1; TRBD1 matches at 7 bases. Germline CDR1 is LNHDA and CDR2 is SQIVND (reference sequence). V lost 6 bases, J lost 4 bases, and 14 bases stayed unmatched. This CDR3 region has 16 residues. CDR3 bases: TGTGCCAGTAGGCCCTTAAGGGACAGTCGAATCACTGAAGCTTTCTTT. Translated, it gives CASRPLRDSRITEAFF.

V is TRBV19 and J is TRBJ1-5; maybe TRBD1 (5 bases). Trimming left V 8 bases short and J 3 bases short, with 11 bases between. The CDR3 runs to 13 residues. The germline V gene encodes CDR1 LNHDA and CDR2 SQIVND (reference sequence). The CDR3 spells CASQTGPNQPQHF. CDR3 DNA: TGTGCCAGTCAAACAGGCCCCAATCAGCCCCAGCATTTT.

The chain combines TRBV18 with TRBJ1-5; 10 bases match TRBD1. The CDR3 covers 16 residues. V shed 2 bases, J shed 7 bases, and the junction held 8 bases outside the gene matches. The germline V gene encodes CDR1 KGHSH and CDR2 LQKENI. CDR3 sequence (DNA): TGTGCCAGCTCACCAGTAACAGACAGGGGGCGGCAGCCCCAGCATTTT. Protein: CASSPVTDRGRQPQHF. Using reference TRBV18 and TRBJ1-5 for the parts outside the CDR3, the full variable domain is NAGVMQNPRHLVRRRGQEARLRCSPMKGHSHVYWYRQLPEEGLKFMVYLQKENIIDESGMPKERFSAEFPKEGPSILRIQQVVRGDSAAYFCASSPVTDRGRQPQHFGDGTRLSIL.